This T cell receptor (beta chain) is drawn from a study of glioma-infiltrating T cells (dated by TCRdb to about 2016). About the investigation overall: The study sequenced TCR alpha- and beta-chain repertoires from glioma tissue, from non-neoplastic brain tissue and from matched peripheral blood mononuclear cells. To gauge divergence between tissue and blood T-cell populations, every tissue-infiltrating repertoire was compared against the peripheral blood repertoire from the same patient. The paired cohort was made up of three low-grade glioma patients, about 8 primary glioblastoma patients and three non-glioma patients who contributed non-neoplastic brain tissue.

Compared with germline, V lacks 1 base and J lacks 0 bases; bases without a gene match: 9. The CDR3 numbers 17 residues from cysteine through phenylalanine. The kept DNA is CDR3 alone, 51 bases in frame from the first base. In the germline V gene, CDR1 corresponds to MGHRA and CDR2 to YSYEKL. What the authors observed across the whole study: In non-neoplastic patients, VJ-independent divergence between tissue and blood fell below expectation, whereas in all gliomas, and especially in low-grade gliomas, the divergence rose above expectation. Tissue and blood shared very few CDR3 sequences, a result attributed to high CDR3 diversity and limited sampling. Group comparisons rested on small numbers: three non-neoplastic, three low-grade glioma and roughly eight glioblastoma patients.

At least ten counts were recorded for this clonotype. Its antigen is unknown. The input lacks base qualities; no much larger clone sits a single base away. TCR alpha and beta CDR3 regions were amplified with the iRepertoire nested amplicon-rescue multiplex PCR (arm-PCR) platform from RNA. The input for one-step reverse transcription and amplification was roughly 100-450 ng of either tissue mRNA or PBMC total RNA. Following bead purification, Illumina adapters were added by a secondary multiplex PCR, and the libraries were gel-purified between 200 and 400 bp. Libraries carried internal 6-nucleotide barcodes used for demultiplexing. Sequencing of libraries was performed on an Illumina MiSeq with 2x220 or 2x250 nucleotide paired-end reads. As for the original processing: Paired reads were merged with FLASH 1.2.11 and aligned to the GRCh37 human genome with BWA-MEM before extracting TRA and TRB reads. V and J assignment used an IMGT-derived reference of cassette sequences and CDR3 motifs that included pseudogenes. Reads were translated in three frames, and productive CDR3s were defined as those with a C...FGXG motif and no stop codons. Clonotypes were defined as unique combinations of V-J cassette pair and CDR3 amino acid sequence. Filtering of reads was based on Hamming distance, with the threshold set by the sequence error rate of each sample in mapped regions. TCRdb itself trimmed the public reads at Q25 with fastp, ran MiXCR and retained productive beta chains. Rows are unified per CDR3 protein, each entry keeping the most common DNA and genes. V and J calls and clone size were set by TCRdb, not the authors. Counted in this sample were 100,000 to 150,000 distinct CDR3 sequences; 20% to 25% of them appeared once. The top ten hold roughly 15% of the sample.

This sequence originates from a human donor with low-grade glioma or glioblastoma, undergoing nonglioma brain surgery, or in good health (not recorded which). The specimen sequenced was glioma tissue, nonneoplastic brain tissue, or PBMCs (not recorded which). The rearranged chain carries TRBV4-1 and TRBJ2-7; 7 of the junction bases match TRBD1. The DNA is TGCGCCAGCAGCCAAGTATTCCGGGACAGCCTCTCCTACGAGCAGTACTTC. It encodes CASSQVFRDSLSYEQYF.